This T cell receptor beta chain was retrieved from a study of T cell responses to AZD1222 COVID-19 vaccine. Note on this clone: Its specificity is unknown.

The study, taken as a whole, reports: Spike regions recognized by vaccine-associated CD4 TCRs spanned the protein, led by 160-218 and 743-854. Reports indicate that nearly half of spike-specific TCRs are directed at unmutated variant regions. White British ancestry dominated among donors, who included more females, and clonal diversity was possibly underestimated.

The table came from immunoSEQ multiplex PCR; TCRdb's copy has only in-frame clones and leaves some out. The sample includes under 150,000 clones, 92% of them seen just once. Germline CDR1 reads LGHNA; CDR2 reads YNFKEQ. Trimming took 0 bases from V and 4 from J, leaving 21 bases between them. The CDR3 has 18 amino acids. The J gene is TRBJ1-2, the V gene TRBV4-2; D may be TRBD1 (5 bases). Sequences were derived from peripheral blood, sampled 28 days after the second AZD1222 dose. This sequence was found in an adult who received the AZD1222 COVID-19 vaccine. Written as DNA, the CDR3 is TGTGCCAGCAGCCAAGATATGCCAGGGCGTAGCTTGAGCTATGGCTACACCTTC. This sequence encodes CASSQDMPGRSLSYGYTF.